Presented here are 7 T cell receptor beta chains from one specimen sequenced in a study of CD8 T cells in Susac syndrome. An input of roughly 0.5 to 1 ug of RNA was subjected to reverse transcription using random hexamers. TCRdb re-analysed the immunoSEQ multiplex PCR reads in MiXCR, keeping a single row per CDR3 protein. The sample has 250,000 to 300,000 distinct CDR3 sequences, 70% to 90% seen once; the top ten hold 0.18%. Sequenced input: CD8+ T cells from PBMCs. These receptors all stem from a human donor with multiple sclerosis.

The V and J genes are TRBV4-3 and TRBJ2-5; 7 bases fit TRBD1. Germline assignment: CDR1 LGHNA and CDR2 YSLEER. The CDR3 length is 15 residues. V shed 0 bases, J shed 5 bases, and the junction held 6 bases outside the gene matches. The CDR3 DNA sequence: TGCGCCAGCAGCCAAGAAGACAGGGTCACGGAGACCCAGTACTTC. It translates to CASSQEDRVTETQYF.

V gene TRBV10-3 combines with J gene TRBJ1-1, with D perhaps matching TRBD1 (6 bases). Germline V gene lookup returns CDR1 ENHRY and CDR2 SYGVKD. Trimming pared 3 bases from V and 2 bases from J, leaving 13 bases between. CDR3 size: 15 residues. The CDR3, as DNA: TGTGCCATCAGTGAACCCGGGACACATAACACTGAAGCTTTCTTT. This gives the protein CAISEPGTHNTEAFF.

The genes are TRBV12-3 or TRBV12-4 and TRBJ2-5; a possible D gene is TRBD2 (6 bases). V was pared by 3 bases and J by 7 bases, with 12 bases between. The CDR3 contains 13 residues. CDR3 amino acids: CASSLERLVTQYF. The CDR3 DNA is TGTGCCAGCAGTTTGGAGAGACTAGTGACCCAGTACTTC.

The J gene is TRBJ1-4, the V gene TRBV20-1; TRBD1 might be the D (5 bases). Trimming left V 6 bases short and J 9 bases short, with 14 bases between. The CDR3 has 12 amino acids. Per germline, CDR1 DFQATT and CDR2 SNEGSKA (reference sequence). The CDR3 coding sequence is TGCAGTGCCCTCCAGGGCGGTCAAAAACTGTTTTTT. Encoded protein: CSALQGGQKLFF.

The V call is TRBV7-9, the J call TRBJ2-1; 9 bases are a match to TRBD1. In germline, CDR1 is SEHNR, CDR2 FQNEAQ (reference sequence). V was pared by 1 base and J by 7 bases, with 2 bases of the junction left unmatched. The CDR3 consists of 14 residues. The CDR3 nucleotides read TGTGCCAGCAGCTTAGGGACAGGGGCAAATGAGCAGTTCTTC. This sequence encodes CASSLGTGANEQFF.

In its sample, this clonotype was seen once. The genes are TRBV11-2 and TRBJ2-7; TRBD1 might be the D (5 bases). Between the trimmed V and J ends, which lost 4 bases and 0 bases, there was a span of 13 bases. This CDR3 region has 15 residues. From germline, CDR1 is SGHAT and CDR2 FQNNGV. Here the CDR3 DNA reads TGTGCCAGCAGCTCCTTCAGGGTTATCTCCTACGAGCAGTACTTC. Translated: CASSSFRVISYEQYF. The entire variable domain, with the rest obtained from reference TRBV11-2 and TRBJ2-7, is as follows: EAGVAQSPRYKIIEKRQSVAFWCNPISGHATLYWYQQILGQGPKLLIQFQNNGVVDDSQLPKDRFSAERLKGVDSTLKIQPAKLEDSAVYLCASSSFRVISYEQYFGPGTRLTVT.

The CDR3 DNA reads as TGTGCCAGCAGTTCCTCCTTCTGGACAGGGAACACCGGGGAGCTGTTTTTT. Its translation: CASSSSFWTGNTGELFF. The gene calls are TRBV27 and TRBJ2-2; 7 nucleotides agree with TRBD1. The germline V gene encodes CDR1 MNHEY and CDR2 SMNVEV (reference sequence). The CDR3 consists of 17 residues. V shed 4 bases and J 1 base; nucleotides not matched to a gene: 9.